A single sample gave rise to the 23 T cell receptor beta chains below, sequenced in a study of T cell repertoires in breast cancer. Unpaired genes were suppressed by blocking oligonucleotides during a second nested PCR. MiXCR, run by TCRdb on the emulsion pairing reads, gives a single entry per CDR3 protein. The table has nearly 40,000 distinct CDR3 sequences, roughly 42% seen once. Paired alpha-beta TCRs of CD8+ T cells were analyzed by expanded emulsion RT-PCR. The specimen sequenced was CD8+ T cells. Receptor source: a pool of human donors with breast cancer or a healthy control (not recorded which).

This clonotype was seen only a few times. V usage is TRBV20-1 and J usage is TRBJ2-1, with 11 bases that match TRBD2. This CDR3 region has 16 residues. Germline V gene sequence: CDR1 DFQATT, CDR2 SNEGSKA (reference sequence). V lost 0 bases to trimming and J lost 4 bases; unmatched junction nucleotides: 5. The chain's CDR3 is CSARDGTSGGYNEQFF. The CDR3 region has the DNA TGCAGTGCTAGAGACGGAACTAGCGGGGGTTACAATGAGCAGTTCTTC.

This clonotype was seen only once. A clone one base away is much larger, so this may be a read error. The gene calls are TRBV9 and TRBJ2-1, with a weak D call TRBD1 (5 bases). Germline V CDR1 and CDR2: SGDLS, YYNGEE. The CDR3 is made up of 17 amino acids. The CDR3 sequence: CASSVQGSESSYNERFF. The CDR3 bases are TGTGCCAGCAGCGTACAGGGCTCTGAAAGCTCCTACAATGAGCGGTTCTTC.

V gene TRBV5-1 combines with J gene TRBJ2-3; tentatively, D is TRBD2 (5 bases). The CDR3 covers 15 residues. V dropped 4 bases and J dropped 0 bases, with 12 bases sitting between them. Germline-derived CDR1 and CDR2 are SGHRS and YFSETQ. The DNA for the CDR3 is TGCGCCAGCAGCATAACGGACTGGAGCACAGATACGCAGTATTTT. Amino acid sequence: CASSITDWSTDTQYF. Based on the CDR3 plus reference TRBV5-1 and TRBJ2-3, the full variable domain is KAGVTQTPRYLIKTRGQQVTLSCSPISGHRSVSWYQQTPGQGLQFLFEYFSETQRNKGNFPGRFSGRQFSNSRSEMNVSTLELGDSALYLCASSITDWSTDTQYFGPGTRLTVL.

Note on this clonotype: An end of the junction does not agree with germline; a read error may underlie this. The V gene is TRBV5-1, the J gene TRBJ2-1, with D tentatively TRBD1 or TRBD2 (5 bases each). Germline V gene lookup returns CDR1 SGHRS and CDR2 YFSETQ. This CDR3 comprises 13 residues. The DNA for the CDR3 is TGCGCCAGCAGCTTTGGGGGAAACAATAAGCAGTTCTTC. As protein: CASSFGGNNKQFF.

As to this clonotype: A read error may produce the germline difference seen at one junction end. J is TRBJ2-2 and V is TRBV6-5, with D unclear. Per the germline V gene, CDR1 is MNHEY and CDR2 is SVGAGI. This CDR3 contains 13 residues. The CDR3: CASSYSNTGELFF. CDR3 bases: TGTGCCAGCAGTTACTCGAATACCGGGGAGCTGTTTTTT.

This clonotype was counted between two and nine times. The gene calls are TRBV12-3 or TRBV12-4 and TRBJ2-3, with 7 bases identical to TRBD1. The CDR3 runs to 16 residues. Unmatched junction bases numbered 7, after V lost 4 bases and J lost 0 bases. The CDR3 loop is CASSSIQGDSTDTQYF. As DNA, the CDR3 is TGTGCCAGCAGTTCGATTCAGGGGGATAGCACAGATACGCAGTATTTT.

V gene TRBV20-1 combines with J gene TRBJ1-1, with D maybe TRBD1 (6 bases). The V gene lost 4 bases and the J gene lost 3 bases, with 18 bases spanning the gap. The CDR3 is made up of 15 amino acids. Germline V gene lookup returns CDR1 DFQATT and CDR2 SNEGSKA (reference sequence). The CDR3 bases are TGCAGTGCTATTACCGAGGGGGGGGAGTACACTGAAGCTTTCTTT. This sequence encodes CSAITEGGEYTEAFF.

About this clonotype: The junction departs from germline at one end; a sequencing error may be responsible. The V gene is TRBV7-9, the J gene TRBJ2-7; 7 nucleotides agree with TRBD2. Germline-derived CDR1 and CDR2 are SEHNR and FQNEAQ (reference sequence). This CDR3 comprises 13 residues. The CDR3 DNA reads TGTGCCAGCAGCCTAGCGGCGTCCTACGAGCAGTACTTC. Translation gives CASSLAASYEQYF.

This clonotype occurred many times. The gene calls are TRBV4-2 and TRBJ1-5; D not resolved. Germline V CDR1 and CDR2: LGHNA, YNFKEQ. Trimming cost V 0 bases and J 7 bases, with 13 bases left between them. The CDR3 has 15 amino acids. CDR3 nucleotide sequence: TGTGCCAGCAGCCAAGATCTTGCCGGTGGCCAGCCCCAGCATTTT. Encoded protein: CASSQDLAGGQPQHF.

The V gene is TRBV18, the J gene TRBJ2-5; D is possibly TRBD2 (5 bases). CDR1 and CDR2 (germline): KGHSH, LQKENI. The V end was cut by 0 bases, the J end by 2 bases, with 10 bases between. The CDR3 is 15 residues long. CDR3 protein: CASSPPERLQETQYF. The CDR3 DNA sequence: TGTGCCAGCTCACCACCCGAGCGGCTACAAGAGACCCAGTACTTC.

This chain connects TRBV27 to TRBJ2-1; TRBD2 matches at 10 bases. Trimming took 6 bases from V and 3 from J; bases not matched to a gene: 5. The germline V gene has CDR1 MNHEY and CDR2 SMNVEV (reference sequence). This CDR3 is built from 15 residues. CDR3 DNA: TGTGCCAGCAGGGCCGGGACTAGCGTCTACAATGAGCAGTTCTTC. Its translation is CASRAGTSVYNEQFF.

V usage is TRBV7-6 and J usage is TRBJ1-4, with D possibly being TRBD1 (6 bases). The CDR3 is 16 residues long. Trimming took 4 bases from V and 7 from J, leaving 19 bases between them. Germline values: CDR1 SGHVS, CDR2 FNYEAQ. In nucleotides, the CDR3 is TGTGCCAGCAGCTGGCAACCGGGCGGGGGCGGTGAAAAACTGTTTTTT. Amino acids: CASSWQPGGGGEKLFF.

This clonotype has more than one count but fewer than ten. This chain connects TRBV14 to TRBJ2-5; D remains unclear. Trimming cost V 8 bases and J 4 bases, with 20 bases left between them. The germline V gene encodes CDR1 SGHDN and CDR2 FVKESK. CDR3 length: 15 residues. CDR3 sequence (DNA): TGTGCCAGCGCCATACCGGGTGGAGAAGTAGAGACCCAGTACTTC. It encodes CASAIPGGEVETQYF.

In this sample, this clonotype turned up a few times. The chain employs TRBV7-9 and TRBJ2-5; D remains unclear. CDR3 length equals 11 residues. Looked up from germline, CDR1 is SEHNR and CDR2 is FQNEAQ (reference sequence). The V and J ends lost 5 bases and 5 bases respectively, with 6 bases between them. DNA for the CDR3: TGTGCCAGCAGCGAATACGAGACCCAGTACTTC. Translation gives CASSEYETQYF.

This clonotype has just a few counts. The J gene is TRBJ1-1, the V gene TRBV20-1, with TRBD1 matching 11 bases. The trim removed 7 bases at V and 1 base at J, leaving 8 bases unmatched. The CDR3 is made up of 15 amino acids. Germline values: CDR1 DFQATT, CDR2 SNEGSKA (reference sequence). CDR3 nucleotides: TGCAGTGTCGTGGGACAGGGGGAGAAGAACACTGAAGCTTTCTTT. Translating gives CSVVGQGEKNTEAFF.

The V call is TRBV20-1, the J call TRBJ2-7; D uncertain. The CDR3 is 14 amino acids. V was pared by 0 bases and J by 0 bases, with 9 bases between. The germline V gene has CDR1 DFQATT and CDR2 SNEGSKA (reference sequence). The CDR3 spells CSARDPASSYEQYF. The CDR3 nucleotides are TGCAGTGCTAGAGATCCCGCCTCCTCCTACGAGCAGTACTTC.

In the case of this clonotype: This may be a read error, as it is one base from a much larger clone. The gene calls are TRBV6-5 and TRBJ1-1, with a possible D match to TRBD1 (5 bases). Per germline, CDR1 MNHEY and CDR2 SVGAGI. Trimming cost V 5 bases and J 3 bases, with 13 bases left between them. The CDR3 contains 14 residues. In DNA form, the CDR3 reads TGTGCCAGCAGTGTCCTGGGACGGGACACTGAAGCTTTCTTT. It is translated as CASSVLGRDTEAFF.

The V gene is TRBV2, the J gene TRBJ2-3; D unresolved. Germline V gives CDR1 SNHLY, CDR2 FYNNEI. Between the trimmed V and J ends, which lost 7 bases and 0 bases, there was a span of 11 bases. The length of the CDR3 is 14 residues. The CDR3 sequence is CASTQETSTDTQYF. CDR3 in DNA: TGTGCCAGCACCCAGGAGACTAGCACAGATACGCAGTATTTT.

The chain recombines TRBV7-2 with TRBJ1-6; the D is unclear. Germline V gene sequence: CDR1 SGHTA, CDR2 FQGNSA. The CDR3 has 13 residues. Trimming removed 1 base from V and 9 bases from J, with 7 bases in between. The chain's CDR3 is CASSLGRSSPLHF. CDR3 DNA sequence: TGTGCCAGCAGCTTAGGTCGGTCTTCACCCCTCCACTTT.

This clonotype was observed a handful of times. The chain has TRBV11-3 and TRBJ2-2; 11 positions agree with TRBD1. Germline CDR1 is SGHNT and CDR2 is YENEEA. V lost 3 bases and J lost 4; bases outside the gene matches: 7. CDR3 size: 17 residues. CDR3 sequence reads: CASSLGQGEVGTGELFF. For the CDR3, the DNA is TGTGCCAGCAGCTTGGGACAGGGGGAAGTTGGCACCGGGGAGCTGTTTTTT.

The rearrangement uses TRBV19 and TRBJ2-1; D is uncertain. This CDR3 has 12 amino acids. The V end lost 5 bases, the J end lost 7 bases, and 9 bases lay between the germline ends. The germline V gene has CDR1 LNHDA and CDR2 SQIVND (reference sequence). CDR3 DNA: TGTGCCAGTAGTGCGGTTGGAAATGAGCAGTTCTTC. Protein: CASSAVGNEQFF. Drawing the rest from reference TRBV19 and TRBJ2-1, the complete variable domain is DGGITQSPKYLFRKEGQNVTLSCEQNLNHDAMYWYRQDPGQGLRLIYYSQIVNDFQKGDIAEGYSVSREKKESFPLTVTSAQKNPTAFYLCASSAVGNEQFFGPGTRLTVL.

The chain is built from TRBV5-1 and TRBJ1-2; tentative D call: TRBD1 (5 bases). Trimming shortened V by 3 bases and J by 4 bases, and 10 bases separated the two germline ends. Germline loops: CDR1 SGHRS, CDR2 YFSETQ. The CDR3 has 13 amino acids. The CDR3 DNA reads as TGCGCCAGCAGCTCGGGGGGAAGCTATGGCTACACCTTC. Its protein product is CASSSGGSYGYTF.

This clonotype was recorded a few times. This chain joins TRBV27 and TRBJ1-3; 7 bases fit TRBD1. The germline V gene has CDR1 MNHEY and CDR2 SMNVEV (reference sequence). The J segment lost 0 bases and the V segment lost 5 bases, leaving 13 bases of the junction unmatched. The CDR3 has 18 residues. The CDR3, as DNA: TGTGCCAGCAGTCCTCTCGGACAGGAGGGGATCTCTGGAAACACCATATATTTT. It is translated as CASSPLGQEGISGNTIYF.